This TCR beta chain appears in the sequencing data of a study of blood T cell repertoires in COVID-19. Study-level background: Acute and convalescent COVID-19 samples came from the United States, Italy and Spain. T cells, B-cell-depleted T cells, or PBMCs supplied cDNA or gDNA.

V lost 0 bases and J lost 5; bases outside the gene matches: 4. This CDR3 contains 16 residues. Germline values: CDR1 SGHRS, CDR2 YFSETQ. This clone was observed a handful of times. How the authors handled the data: Amplification of reference gene primers was used by the study to estimate nucleated cell counts. TCRdb's table, derived via immunoSEQ multiplex PCR, lists solely in-frame clones and lacks some. That table supplies the V and J calls and clone size; D and trimming were determined from the DNA. Among around 80,000 clones listed, approximately 80% were seen once. The TCR sequence derives from a human donor in a cohort sampled during active COVID-19. V gene TRBV5-1 combines with J gene TRBJ2-3; TRBD2 aligns across 12 bases. Sample: peripheral blood. This CDR3 reads CASSLVLAGGIDTQYF. The CDR3 DNA reads TGCGCCAGCAGCTTGGTCCTAGCGGGAGGGATAGATACGCAGTATTTT.